This T cell receptor beta chain was captured in a study of blood T cell repertoires in COVID-19. Germline CDR1 reads SQVTM; CDR2 reads ANQGSEA. The V end lost 4 bases, the J end lost 7 bases, and 20 bases lay between the germline ends. There are 15 residues in the CDR3. Sequencing used immunoSEQ multiplex PCR; TCRdb keeps in-frame clones, though not all of them. This table has just over 150,000 clones, 70% to 85% appearing once. The sample taken for sequencing was peripheral blood. The chain links TRBV29-1 to TRBJ1-5, with D unresolved. The TCR comes from a woman aged 40-49 years with COVID-19, enrolled during active disease. The CDR3 coding sequence is TGCAGCGTTGTCGGAACGTTTCAGGTGAGACAGCCCCAGCATTTT. Protein product: CSVVGTFQVRQPQHF.